These T cell receptor beta chains were read from a single sample in a study of Ad26.COV2.S vaccination and SARS-CoV-2 variants. Assay used: immunoSEQ multiplex PCR; TCRdb lists only in-frame clones, some missing. The table shows about half a million clones, with 89% occurring only once. The sequenced sample was peripheral blood, obtained in a trial of Ad26.COV2.S vaccine versus placebo. These receptor sequences come from a person aged 18-65 years who received the Ad26.COV2.S COVID-19 vaccine or a placebo. The CDR3 runs from the conserved cysteine through the conserved F or W. The D gene is left open where the match is weak. Clone sizes are given selectively: once, few, many, or a class where the clone is expanded.

NA	TRBD2	TRBV4-1	TRBJ2-3	CASSLRLAGGSTDTQYF	TGCGCCAGCAGCCTCCGACTAGCGGGGGGTAGCACAGATACGCAGTATTTT
few	TRBD1	TRBV5-6	TRBJ1-6	CASSQTGGNSPLHF	TGTGCCAGCAGCCAGACAGGGGGAAATTCACCCCTCCACTTT
NA	TRBD1	TRBV24-1	TRBJ2-2	CATSSGQGDTGELFF	TGTGCCACCAGTAGCGGACAGGGGGACACCGGGGAGCTGTTTTTT
NA	NA	TRBV25-1	TRBJ1-1	CASIEHGGGAFF	TGTGCCAGCATAGAACACGGAGGGGGGGCTTTCTTT
NA	TRBD2	TRBV28	TRBJ2-1	CASSFPPSGREQFF	TGTGCCAGCAGTTTCCCCCCTAGCGGGAGAGAGCAGTTCTTC
NA	NA	TRBV6-5	TRBJ2-5	CASRSLSTQYF	TGTGCCAGCAGGTCCCTATCGACCCAGTACTTC
NA	NA	TRBV7-2	TRBJ2-1	CASSLRRESYNEQFF	TGTGCCAGCAGCTTAAGGAGGGAGTCCTACAATGAGCAGTTCTTC
few	NA	TRBV18	TRBJ1-5	CASSPWEGNQPQHF	TGTGCCAGCTCACCTTGGGAAGGCAATCAGCCCCAGCATTTT
NA	TRBD1	TRBV7-2	TRBJ1-1	CASSPDRAGTEAFF	TGTGCCAGCAGCCCGGACAGGGCTGGGACTGAAGCTTTCTTT
NA	NA	TRBV23-1	TRBJ2-2	CASSQISVGSTNTGELFF	TGCGCCAGCAGTCAGATATCAGTGGGGTCTACGAACACCGGGGAGCTGTTTTTT
NA	NA	TRBV5-1	TRBJ1-1	CASSWGGTEAFF	TGCGCCAGCAGTTGGGGGGGCACTGAAGCTTTCTTT
NA	NA	TRBV6-5	TRBJ1-1	CASSYSAIMNTEAFF	TGTGCCAGCAGTTACTCGGCTATTATGAACACTGAAGCTTTCTTT
NA	TRBD2	TRBV4-2	TRBJ2-1	CASSQGLIGRGSSYNEQFF	TGTGCCAGCAGCCAAGGCCTTATCGGGCGGGGGAGCTCCTACAATGAGCAGTTCTTC
NA	TRBD2	TRBV28	TRBJ2-7	CASSVGLAGLGEQYF	TGTGCCAGCAGTGTGGGTCTAGCGGGGCTCGGGGAGCAGTACTTC
NA	NA	TRBV20-1	TRBJ2-6	CSASLGSLSGANVLTF	TGCAGTGCTAGTTTGGGCAGCCTCTCTGGGGCCAACGTCCTGACTTTC
NA	NA	TRBV6-6	TRBJ2-7	CASSYVRVSYEQYF	TGTGCCAGCAGTTACGTCCGGGTTTCCTACGAGCAGTACTTC
NA	NA	TRBV5-5	TRBJ1-1	CASSLRLGVNTEAFF	TGTGCCAGCAGCTTGAGGCTCGGGGTGAACACTGAAGCTTTCTTT
NA	NA	TRBV29-1	TRBJ2-3	CSVHKDVGTDTQYF	TGCAGCGTCCATAAGGACGTAGGCACAGATACGCAGTATTTT
NA	NA	TRBV5-5	TRBJ1-2	CASSFSIRDEYDYGYTF	TGTGCCAGCAGCTTTAGCATAAGGGACGAATACGACTATGGCTACACCTTC
NA	TRBD1	TRBV7-2	TRBJ1-2	CASSLTGGNYGYTF	TGTGCCAGCAGCTTAACAGGGGGGAACTATGGCTACACCTTC
NA	NA	TRBV7-3	TRBJ2-5	CASSPSHTEETQYF	TGTGCCAGCAGCCCAAGCCACACTGAAGAGACCCAGTACTTC
NA	TRBD2	TRBV7-9	TRBJ2-2	CASSLGLAGELFF	TGTGCCAGCAGCTTGGGACTAGCCGGGGAGCTGTTTTTT
NA	TRBD2	TRBV7-9	TRBJ2-7	CASSTSGGTNEQYF	TGTGCCAGCAGCACTAGCGGGGGCACTAATGAGCAGTACTTC